Here is one T cell receptor (beta chain) with its context. Its antigen remains unidentified. No much larger clone exists at a distance of one base, and base qualities are not known. The data were taken from a study of T cell repertoires in cytomegalovirus infection (dated by TCRdb to the late 2010s). Looking at the study overall: Donor HLA type was relevant to the analysis, because carriage of CMV infection together with the matching HLA type was indicated by public TCR beta signatures. Study-wide conclusions, independent of this receptor: The ex vivo response was dominated by HLA-C-restricted CMV-specific TCR beta clonotypes, which also provided the single most frequent clonotype in two of eight donors. In both this cohort and an independent roughly 360-donor cohort, the cumulative frequency of public TCR beta family members distinguished carriers of CMV infection plus the relevant HLA type.

Sequencing was performed on an Illumina HiSeq 1500. TCRdb applied fastp at Q25 and MiXCR to the public reads, then kept only in-frame beta chains. Each CDR3 protein gets just one entry, which takes the most common genes and DNA from the rows behind it. The sample table shows hundreds of thousands of distinct CDR3 sequences, and roughly a tenth are seen once. Around 2.4% of the sample belongs to the ten largest clones. The sequenced sample was PBMCs. The clonotype originates from a human donor in good health (CMV status not recorded). Some clones in this sample may be carry-over from other donors' samples.

The CDR3 protein is CSARASSGGRNEQFF. The base sequence is TGCAGTGCTAGAGCCTCTAGCGGGGGGCGGAATGAGCAGTTCTTC. The rearranged chain carries TRBV20-1 and TRBJ2-1, and 11 junctional nucleotides match TRBD2. CDR1 and CDR2, per the germline V gene (reference sequence), are DFQATT and SNEGSKA. The CDR3 spans 15 residues, from the cysteine through the phenylalanine. The kept DNA is CDR3 alone, 45 bases in frame from the first base. The germline V end is reduced by 1 base and the J end by 7 bases; junction bases left unmatched: 6.